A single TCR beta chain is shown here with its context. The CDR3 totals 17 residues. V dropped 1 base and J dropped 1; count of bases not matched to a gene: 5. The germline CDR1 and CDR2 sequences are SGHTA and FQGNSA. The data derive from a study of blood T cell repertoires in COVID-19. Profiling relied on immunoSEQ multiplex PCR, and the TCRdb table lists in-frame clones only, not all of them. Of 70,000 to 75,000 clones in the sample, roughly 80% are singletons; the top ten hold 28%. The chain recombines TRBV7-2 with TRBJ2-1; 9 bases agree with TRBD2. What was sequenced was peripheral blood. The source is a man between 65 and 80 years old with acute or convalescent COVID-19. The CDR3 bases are TGTGCCAGCAGCTTAGTTGCAGCGGGAGGATCCTACAATGAGCAGTTCTTC. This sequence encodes CASSLVAAGGSYNEQFF.